This T cell receptor (beta chain) was retrieved from a study of PD-1 blockade in mismatch repair-deficient tumors. Background on the study: Enrolled about 2012-2016, patients had progressing, pretreated mismatch repair-deficient cancers of approximately 13 types.

Assay: immunoSEQ multiplex PCR; the TCRdb copy retains only in-frame clones and omits some. The profile covers 55,000 to 85,000 clones, with 70% to 80% appearing a single time and roughly 5% taken by the ten largest. V lost 6 bases and J lost 11, with 22 bases in between. The CDR3 extends over 14 amino acids. Germline CDR1 reads MNHEY; CDR2 reads SMNVEV (reference sequence). This clone was counted between two and nine times. Its antigen is not identified. Study-wide points: Tumor-resident clones, often absent from pretreatment blood, expanded after pembrolizumab and then contracted.

Sequences were derived from peripheral blood, sampled 2 weeks after starting pembrolizumab. This TCR came from an adult with mismatch repair-deficient cancer. The chain links TRBV27 to TRBJ1-2, with D maybe TRBD1 (6 bases). CDR3 residues: CASRPRATGGEYTF. CDR3 bases: TGTGCCAGCAGGCCTAGGGCGACAGGTGGGGAGTACACCTTC.